The source of this TCR beta chain is a study of cytomegalovirus exposure and HLA in healthy donors. Repertoires were generated with immunoSEQ multiplex PCR, while TCRdb's copy carries only in-frame clones and drops some. The sample consists of 100,000 to 150,000 clones, roughly 89% of them appearing once. This clone has only one observation. CDR1 is MNHNS and CDR2 is SASEGT in the germline V gene. The length of the CDR3 is 16 residues. V gave up 3 bases and J gave up 0 bases, with 11 bases separating them. What was sequenced was PBMCs. The V call is TRBV6-1, the J call TRBJ1-4, with D unresolved. The clonotype originates from a woman aged 18 to 35 in good health and CMV-seronegative. This chain's CDR3 is CASSDNSLATNEKLFF. The CDR3 DNA follows: TGTGCCAGCAGTGATAATTCTCTCGCAACTAATGAAAAACTGTTTTTT.